This T cell receptor (beta chain) was sequenced in a study of blood T cell repertoires in COVID-19. The CDR3 length is 13 residues. V shed 3 bases and J shed 6 bases, with 12 bases lying between them. Germline lookup yields CDR1 SEHNR and CDR2 FQNEAQ (reference sequence). Assay: immunoSEQ multiplex PCR; the TCRdb copy retains only in-frame clones and omits some. The sample lists 150,000 or so clones, around 80% occurring once. The study recruited people aged about 18 to 89 years across about two dozen US areas. The genes are TRBV7-9 and TRBJ2-7; D possibly corresponds to TRBD1 (6 bases). The origin of this receptor is a man between 50 and 59 years old who had recovered from COVID-19. Sequencing was done on a sample of PBMCs or T cells enriched from blood (not recorded which). CDR3 bases: TGTGCCAGCAGCTTGGGGGCTTCGTTCGAGCAGTACTTC. Its protein product is CASSLGASFEQYF.